This T cell receptor (beta chain) derives from a study of PD-1 blockade in classical Hodgkin lymphoma (dated by TCRdb to the early 2020s). A note on the overall study: Nivolumab dosing was 3 mg/kg intravenously every 2 weeks, continuing until either disease progression or unacceptable toxicity. The study used CyTOF and TCR beta sequencing to define a peripheral blood immune signature of response to PD-1 blockade in classical Hodgkin lymphoma.

CDR1 and CDR2 (SEHNR, FQNEAQ) derive from the germline V gene (reference sequence). The CDR3 starts with the cysteine, ends with the phenylalanine, and has 14 residues. Only CDR3 DNA remains: 42 bases, in frame from the first base. V is reduced by 4 bases and J by 4 bases, leaving a spacing of 11 bases between them. Explained via the paper, the time point label denotes: cycle 2 day 1 (C2D1) of nivolumab. Relapse after autologous stem cell transplantation had occurred in all trial patients, and cohorts A, B and C were distinguished by prior brentuximab vedotin exposure. The trial cohort comprised some 60 patients with relapsed/refractory classical Hodgkin lymphoma whose best overall responses were complete response, partial response or progressive disease. In the multi-cohort phase II CheckMate 205 trial, trial patients received single-agent nivolumab. An independent review committee assessed best overall response by applying the 2007 International Working Group response criteria. Trial PBMCs were collected just before the start of nivolumab (C1D1) and during therapy at cycle 2 day 1 and cycle 4 day 1. Peripheral blood was collected in 8 mL Vacutainer Cell Preparation Tubes, from which PBMCs were isolated by centrifugation and then cryopreserved.

For this clone: It has no known antigen specificity. No base quality information exists; no much larger clone differs at one position.

The Qiagen DNeasy kit was used to extract genomic DNA both from unsorted PBMCs and from the negatively selected CD4+ and CD8+ fractions. TCR beta CDR3 regions were subjected to amplification by immunoSEQ multiplex PCR with primers that anneal to V and J segments. Amplification bias was minimized using a synthetic immune receptor repertoire, and residual bias was removed computationally after sequencing. Regarding the original processing steps: Custom Python scripts were used to quantify repertoire diversity as the Shannon entropy index. Unsorted, CD4+ and CD8+ repertoires were analyzed separately, except in combined analyses where CD4+ and CD8+ sequences were merged in silico. Clonal expansion was defined as a frequency increase of at least 2-fold after treatment compared with C1D1, and clones undetected at baseline were assigned a pseudocount of 0.5. Singleton clones were defined as clones with 0 or 1 copy at C1D1, and non-singleton clones were defined as clones with 2 or more copies. Clones expanded in unsorted samples were labelled as CD4+, CD8+ or unknown by matching protein sequences in sorted samples from the same patient. Diversity changes from C1D1 to C4D1 were tested in paired samples using Wilcoxon tests. This is the immuneACCESS table as TCRdb keeps it, with only in-frame sequences that have V and J called. A part of the clones is gone; compared with another copy, unresolved V genes explain less than half, and the rest is unexplained. V and J calls and clone size are those listed in that table; D and trimming were worked out from the DNA. The sample table holds 45,000 to 50,000 clones, of which around 81% were seen once. Of the sample, approximately 23% falls within the top ten clones.

Overall study outcomes, separate from this receptor: Baseline TCR diversity was reported as lower in newly diagnosed patients than in healthy donors, and lower still in relapsed/refractory patients. A significant rise by C4D1 was seen in CD4+ but not CD8+ TCR diversity (p=0.0027 vs p=0.16), with the rise being most apparent in complete responders (p=0.02). Only a single clinical trial cohort was studied, and what caused the repertoire differences, possibly disease activity or prior therapy, remained undefined. Lower diversity was seen in patients whose nivolumab began less than 1 year after ASCT, and these patients were left out of later analyses so that immune reconstitution would not confound the results. Among trial patients, those achieving complete response had baseline diversity similar to that of newly diagnosed patients, while diversity was significantly lower in partial responders and progressors.

The rearrangement combines TRBV7-9 with TRBJ2-1; the D gene cannot be resolved reliably. The clonotype originates from a human donor with classical Hodgkin lymphoma. The sequenced sample was peripheral blood mononuclear cells (PBMCs), obtained before the second cycle of nivolumab. At the DNA level, the sequence is TGTGCCAGCAGCTCCCCTGGGCGGTACAATGAGCAGTTCTTC. Translated, this gives CASSSPGRYNEQFF.